A single sample gave rise to the 26 T cell receptor beta chains below, sequenced in a study of cytomegalovirus exposure and HLA in healthy donors. Both 60 Vbeta primers and 13 Jbeta primers went into the PCR. Repertoires were generated with immunoSEQ multiplex PCR, while TCRdb's copy carries only in-frame clones and drops some. The table shows about 80,000 clones, with roughly 76% occurring only once. Sequenced sample: PBMCs. The source is a woman aged 40 to 50 in good health and CMV-seronegative.

The chain is built from TRBV30 and TRBJ2-1; the match to TRBD2 covers 11 bases. The CDR3 is made up of 15 amino acids. Germline V gene lookup returns CDR1 GTSNPN and CDR2 SVGIG (reference sequence). Germline trimming cut 0 bases from V and 2 bases from J; bases unmatched to any gene: 0. This CDR3 is CAWSVLAGAYNEQFF. CDR3 coding DNA: TGTGCCTGGAGTGTACTAGCGGGAGCCTACAATGAGCAGTTCTTC.

The V and J genes are TRBV28 and TRBJ1-1, with D possibly TRBD1 on 6 matching bases. Germline values: CDR1 MDHEN, CDR2 SYDVKM. The CDR3 consists of 14 residues. V gave up 6 bases and J gave up 6 bases, with 17 bases separating them. In nucleotides, the CDR3 is TGTGCCAGCAGACAGGGAGATTCTTTCTCTGAAGCTTTCTTT. Protein sequence: CASRQGDSFSEAFF.

The V and J genes are TRBV5-1 and TRBJ2-1; TRBD2 aligns across 10 bases. Germline CDR1 reads SGHRS; CDR2 reads YFSETQ. The CDR3 loop spans 15 amino acids. Trimming at V came to 4 bases and at J to 6 bases, leaving 7 bases not matched to a gene. The CDR3 nucleotides are TGCGCCAGCAGCACGGGACTAGCGTACGGCAATGAGCAGTTCTTC. Translation: CASSTGLAYGNEQFF.

V is TRBV28 and J is TRBJ1-1; 8 nucleotides agree with TRBD1. Germline V gene lookup returns CDR1 MDHEN and CDR2 SYDVKM. Trimming took 8 bases from V and 5 from J; bases not matched to a gene: 7. This CDR3 is built from 13 residues. The CDR3 sequence is CASLRTGRTEAFF. The CDR3 DNA reads TGTGCCAGCCTCCGGACAGGGCGGACTGAAGCTTTCTTT.

This rearrangement joins TRBV7-8 to TRBJ2-3, with 8 nucleotides matching TRBD2. V was clipped by 4 bases and J by 4 bases; unmatched bases: 7. The CDR3 has 15 residues. Germline-derived CDR1 and CDR2 are SGHVS and FQNEAQ. The CDR3 region has the DNA TGTGCCAGCAGCTCCGCCGGGACTAGACCAGATACGCAGTATTTT. Translated: CASSSAGTRPDTQYF.

The genes are TRBV19 and TRBJ2-3; 8 bases fit TRBD1. Germline V gives CDR1 LNHDA, CDR2 SQIVND (reference sequence). V shed 3 bases and J 1 base; nucleotides not matched to a gene: 6. This CDR3 spans 16 amino acids. CDR3: CASSIRRGQGTDTQYF. The CDR3 DNA reads as TGTGCCAGTAGTATCCGGAGGGGACAGGGCACAGATACGCAGTATTTT.

The CDR3 protein is CASRPPGLYEQYF. The CDR3 DNA follows: TGTGCCAGTAGGCCCCCGGGTCTCTACGAGCAGTACTTC. The chain carries TRBV19 and TRBJ2-7; D gene ambiguous. The V and J ends lost 6 bases and 3 bases respectively, with 12 bases between them. CDR1 is LNHDA and CDR2 is SQIVND in the germline V gene (reference sequence). The CDR3 sequence is 13 residues long.

This chain joins TRBV19 and TRBJ2-3, with 7 bases that match TRBD1. Germline CDR1 reads LNHDA; CDR2 reads SQIVND (reference sequence). Losses at the gene ends were 5 bases for V and 1 base for J; bases not matched to a gene: 6. This CDR3 is built from 15 residues. The CDR3 region is CASSPWDSRTDTQYF. The CDR3 DNA follows: TGTGCCAGTAGTCCCTGGGACAGCCGCACAGATACGCAGTATTTT.

The rearrangement joins TRBV30 to TRBJ2-7; possible D gene TRBD2, 6 bases. V lost 5 bases, J lost 6 bases, and 17 bases lay in between. This CDR3 spans 13 amino acids. Germline values: CDR1 GTSNPN, CDR2 SVGIG (reference sequence). The CDR3 loop is CAWERFSGGEQYF. The CDR3 DNA reads TGTGCCTGGGAGAGATTCTCCGGGGGCGAGCAGTACTTC. Variable domain in full (rest from reference TRBV30 and TRBJ2-7): SQTIHQWPATLVQPVGSPLSLECTVEGTSNPNLYWYRQAAGRGLQLLFYSVGIGQISSEVPQNLSASRPQDRQFILSSKKLLLSDSGFYLCAWERFSGGEQYFGPGTRLTVT.

The chain couples TRBV28 to TRBJ1-2, with no clear D. CDR1 is MDHEN, CDR2 SYDVKM, per germline. Trimming shortened V by 7 bases and J by 1 base, and 10 bases separated the two germline ends. This CDR3 is 13 amino acids long. This chain's CDR3 is CASNNQINYGYTF. For the CDR3, the DNA is TGTGCCAGCAACAACCAGATTAACTATGGCTACACCTTC.

This clone was seen just once. The genes are TRBV19 and TRBJ2-3; 7 nucleotides agree with TRBD1. Germline CDR1 is LNHDA and CDR2 is SQIVND (reference sequence). V lost 11 bases and J lost 2; bases outside the gene matches: 10. The CDR3 spans 14 residues. The CDR3 nucleotides are TGTGCCCGTAAGCCGGGGACAGACACAGATACGCAGTATTTT. It yields the protein CARKPGTDTDTQYF.

This clone was seen just once. The chain has TRBV29-1 and TRBJ2-7, with D possibly being TRBD2 (5 bases). In germline, CDR1 is SQVTM, CDR2 ANQGSEA. V shed 5 bases and J shed 2 bases, with 13 bases lying between them. This CDR3 comprises 13 residues. CDR3 region: CSVPGSVPYEQYF. The CDR3 bases are TGCAGCGTTCCGGGGTCGGTCCCCTACGAGCAGTACTTC.

This clone has only one observation. This chain links TRBV4-3 with TRBJ2-3; 8 nucleotides align to TRBD2. CDR1 and CDR2 (germline): LGHNA, YSLEER. V lost 0 bases to trimming and J lost 3 bases; unmatched junction nucleotides: 8. The CDR3 loop spans 17 amino acids. As DNA, the CDR3 is TGCGCCAGCAGCCAAGAGGGGAGGGGACTAGAGACAGATACGCAGTATTTT. Translation gives CASSQEGRGLETDTQYF.

CDR3 nucleotides: TGTGCCAGCAGTACGGACAGGGCGAACACTGAAGCTTTCTTT. Translation gives CASSTDRANTEAFF. The chain carries TRBV28 and TRBJ1-1; 8 positions match TRBD1. The CDR3 is 14 amino acids. V gave up 5 bases and J gave up 1 base; unmatched junction bases: 3. CDR1 MDHEN and CDR2 SYDVKM come from the germline V gene.

This clone was observed a single time. The rearrangement links TRBV27 to TRBJ2-7; TRBD1 matches 8 bases. From germline, CDR1 is MNHEY and CDR2 SMNVEV (reference sequence). The CDR3 is 15 amino acids. V dropped 0 bases and J dropped 4; count of bases not matched to a gene: 5. In DNA form, the CDR3 reads TGTGCCAGCAGTTTATCGACAGGGGAAGGATACGAGCAGTACTTC. Encoded protein: CASSLSTGEGYEQYF.

V usage is TRBV29-1 and J usage is TRBJ2-7; tentative D call: TRBD2 (6 bases). The CDR3 length is 12 residues. V was pared by 6 bases and J by 4 bases, with 13 bases between. Germline values: CDR1 SQVTM, CDR2 ANQGSEA. The CDR3 DNA reads TGCAGCGTAGGGACTTCCCAGTACGAGCAGTACTTC. Protein sequence: CSVGTSQYEQYF.

The chain is built from TRBV18 and TRBJ2-7; 10 nucleotides match TRBD1. Germline CDR1 is KGHSH and CDR2 is LQKENI. The CDR3 sequence is 15 residues long. Unmatched junction bases numbered 4, after V lost 3 bases and J lost 2 bases. CDR3 in amino acids: CASSPGTGVPYEQYF. Written as DNA, the CDR3 is TGTGCCAGCTCACCCGGGACAGGGGTACCCTACGAGCAGTACTTC.

J is TRBJ2-5 and V is TRBV4-1, with TRBD2 identical over 10 bases. Unmatched junction bases numbered 15, after V lost 1 base and J lost 4 bases. The CDR3 covers 19 residues. Germline CDR1 reads MGHRA; CDR2 reads YSYEKL. Here the CDR3 reads CASSQGSASGGAKGETQYF. CDR3 nucleotides: TGCGCCAGCAGCCAAGGATCGGCCAGCGGGGGGGCGAAAGGAGAGACCCAGTACTTC.

The V and J genes are TRBV30 and TRBJ2-5, with 10 bases lining up with TRBD2. The V segment lost 0 bases and the J segment 0 bases; nucleotides outside the gene matches: 1. Germline V gene lookup returns CDR1 GTSNPN and CDR2 SVGIG (reference sequence). The CDR3 is 15 residues long. CDR3 in DNA: TGTGCCTGGAGTGTAGGACTAGCGGACCAAGAGACCCAGTACTTC. This sequence encodes CAWSVGLADQETQYF.

The V gene is TRBV5-1, the J gene TRBJ1-6; no reliable D call. The CDR3 has 15 amino acids. In germline, CDR1 is SGHRS, CDR2 YFSETQ. Trimming removed 4 bases at V and 7 bases at J, with 15 bases between. The CDR3 region is CASSSRGATNSPLHF. CDR3 coding DNA: TGCGCCAGCAGCAGTCGAGGAGCTACAAATTCACCCCTCCACTTT. Full variable domain (rest looked up from reference TRBV5-1 and TRBJ1-6): KAGVTQTPRYLIKTRGQQVTLSCSPISGHRSVSWYQQTPGQGLQFLFEYFSETQRNKGNFPGRFSGRQFSNSRSEMNVSTLELGDSALYLCASSSRGATNSPLHFGNGTRLTVT.

CDR3 DNA: TGCGCCAGCAGCTACTTAGCGGGGGGGCCGCAGACCCAGTACTTC. This codes for CASSYLAGGPQTQYF. This sequence joins TRBV5-1 and TRBJ2-5, with 11 nucleotides matching TRBD2. This CDR3 contains 15 residues. Germline V gene data show CDR1 as SGHRS and CDR2 as YFSETQ. V shed 3 bases and J 6 bases; nucleotides not matched to a gene: 7.

V is TRBV23-1 and J is TRBJ2-4, with 8 bases lining up with TRBD1. TRBV23-1 qualifies as an ORF whose function is uncertain. This CDR3 has 15 amino acids. The junction had 8 bases not matched to a gene; V was cut back by 3 bases and J by 7 bases. The CDR3 DNA is TGCGCCAGCAGTCAGCCCAGGGGGCCTCTTAACATTCAGTACTTC. Translating gives CASSQPRGPLNIQYF.

The chain combines TRBV15 with TRBJ2-1, with D tentatively TRBD1 (6 bases). V gave up 0 bases and J gave up 4 bases, with 25 bases separating them. The CDR3 loop spans 20 amino acids. The germline gives CDR1 LNHNV, CDR2 YYDKDF (reference sequence). The CDR3 nucleotides read TGTGCCACCAGCAGAGAGTTCGGACAGTACCTGGGGTCATGGTACAATGAGCAGTTCTTC. Its protein is CATSREFGQYLGSWYNEQFF.

The chain employs TRBV7-9 and TRBJ2-1; 8 bases agree with TRBD1. The germline gives CDR1 SEHNR, CDR2 FQNEAQ (reference sequence). J was trimmed by 3 bases and V by 5 bases; bases with no gene match: 3. This CDR3 is built from 14 residues. As DNA, the CDR3 is TGTGCCAGCAGCCCAGGACAGGGCTACAATGAGCAGTTCTTC. Protein: CASSPGQGYNEQFF.

This rearrangement joins TRBV7-9 to TRBJ2-1, with 7 bases fitting TRBD1. The CDR3 is made up of 14 amino acids. Trimming cost V 5 bases and J 7 bases; bases outside gene matches: 8. Per germline, CDR1 SEHNR and CDR2 FQNEAQ (reference sequence). This chain's CDR3 is CASSPRDSENEQFF. The CDR3 bases are TGTGCCAGCAGCCCCCGGGACAGCGAAAATGAGCAGTTCTTC.

CDR3 coding DNA: TGTGCCAGCAGTTACAATGGGGGACTAGAGACCCAGTACTTC. It encodes CASSYNGGLETQYF. The V and J genes are TRBV6-5 and TRBJ2-5; TRBD2 is a possible D gene (6 bases). Trimming pared 2 bases from V and 4 bases from J, leaving 11 bases between. Germline V gene data show CDR1 as MNHEY and CDR2 as SVGAGI. CDR3 length: 14 amino acids.